A single sample is the source of the 26 T cell receptor beta chains below, sequenced in a study of blood T cell repertoires in COVID-19. The method was immunoSEQ multiplex PCR; TCRdb's version includes in-frame clones alone and lacks a portion of them. The sample consists of 300,000 or so clones, 85% of them appearing once. Sequenced input: peripheral blood. These receptors all stem from a woman aged 50 to 60 with active or convalescent COVID-19.

The rearrangement links TRBV7-2 to TRBJ2-7; 9 bases match TRBD2. The CDR3 is made up of 16 amino acids. Germline V gene sequence: CDR1 SGHTA, CDR2 FQGNSA. V shed 1 base, J shed 3 bases, and the junction held 7 bases outside the gene matches. The CDR3, as DNA: TGTGCCAGCAGCTTAGAAGGGCTAGCGGGGCGCTACGAGCAGTACTTC. Its protein product is CASSLEGLAGRYEQYF.

The chain links TRBV12-3 or TRBV12-4 to TRBJ1-5; 7 nucleotides align to TRBD1. The CDR3 length is 13 residues. V lost 6 bases, J lost 4 bases, and 3 bases stayed unmatched. The CDR3 loop reads CASRGDSNQPQHF. DNA for the CDR3: TGTGCCAGCAGGGGGGACAGTAATCAGCCCCAGCATTTT.

The gene calls are TRBV9 and TRBJ2-1; 8 positions agree with TRBD2. The germline V gene has CDR1 SGDLS and CDR2 YYNGEE. With V trimmed by 2 bases and J by 4 bases, 5 bases remained unmatched. This CDR3 has 15 amino acids. CDR3 sequence reads: CASSVSLAEYNEQFF. The DNA for the CDR3 is TGTGCCAGCAGCGTTTCACTAGCGGAATACAATGAGCAGTTCTTC.

The chain uses TRBV11-1 and TRBJ1-2; no clear D gene. Germline V gene sequence: CDR1 SGHAT, CDR2 FQDESV (reference sequence). Trimming took 1 base from V and 0 from J, leaving 9 bases between them. The CDR3 spans 15 residues. The CDR3 DNA reads as TGTGCCAGCAGCTTAGAACAGACAACTAACTATGGCTACACCTTC. It translates to CASSLEQTTNYGYTF.

The rearrangement uses TRBV15 and TRBJ1-6; 9 nucleotides line up with TRBD1. The CDR3 spans 15 residues. J lost 10 bases, V lost 5 bases, and 9 bases had no gene match. Germline CDR1 reads LNHNV; CDR2 reads YYDKDF (reference sequence). CDR3 residues: CATSFGDRDSSPLHF. In DNA form, the CDR3 reads TGTGCCACCAGCTTTGGGGACAGGGATAGCTCACCCCTCCACTTT.

The genes are TRBV10-1 and TRBJ2-1; no clear D gene. The CDR3 is made up of 14 amino acids. Germline CDR1 and CDR2: WNHNN and SYGVQD (reference sequence). V was cut by 2 bases and J by 0 bases, with 5 bases left in between. In nucleotides, the CDR3 is TGCGCCAGCAGTGAGGGAGTCTCCTACAATGAGCAGTTCTTC. Its translation: CASSEGVSYNEQFF.

The J gene is TRBJ2-7, the V gene TRBV28, with D unresolved. CDR1 and CDR2 (germline): MDHEN, SYDVKM. The CDR3 length is 12 residues. V was shortened by 3 bases and J by 6 bases, with 9 bases between the two germline ends. CDR3 amino acids: CASSFHRSEQYF. The CDR3, as DNA: TGTGCCAGCAGTTTTCACCGGTCCGAGCAGTACTTC.

Ten or more counts support this clone. This rearrangement joins TRBV5-1 to TRBJ1-5; no clear D. Between the trimmed V and J ends, which lost 2 bases and 4 bases, there was a span of 7 bases. Germline CDR1 reads SGHRS; CDR2 reads YFSETQ. This CDR3 is built from 13 residues. As DNA, the CDR3 is TGCGCCAGCAGCTTATCAATTAATCAGCCCCAGCATTTT. Protein sequence: CASSLSINQPQHF.

This rearrangement joins TRBV4-1 to TRBJ2-5; weak D call: TRBD2 (6 bases). V was trimmed by 8 bases and J by 2 bases, leaving 18 bases between them. Germline V lookup: CDR1 MGHRA, CDR2 YSYEKL. The CDR3 contains 15 residues. The CDR3 bases are TGCGCCAGCCGAAGGAGGGTATTAGGGCAAGAGACCCAGTACTTC. Protein product: CASRRRVLGQETQYF.

V gene TRBV27 combines with J gene TRBJ1-2, with 7 bases fitting TRBD1. CDR3 length: 14 residues. Germline CDR1 MNHEY, CDR2 SMNVEV (reference sequence). V shed 4 bases and J 4 bases; nucleotides not matched to a gene: 6. The CDR3 region is CASSYRQGFYGYTF. For the CDR3, the DNA is TGTGCCAGCAGTTACCGACAGGGCTTCTATGGCTACACCTTC.

This chain joins TRBV7-9 and TRBJ2-7, with D possibly being TRBD2 (6 bases). The CDR3 runs to 14 residues. Germline V CDR1 and CDR2: SEHNR, FQNEAQ (reference sequence). The V gene lost 8 bases and the J gene lost 4 bases, with 18 bases spanning the gap. CDR3 residues: CASRPEGGQYEQYF. CDR3 in DNA: TGTGCCAGCCGACCCGAAGGAGGGCAGTACGAGCAGTACTTC.

V is TRBV18 and J is TRBJ1-3; D not resolved. Trimming pared 6 bases from V and 3 bases from J, leaving 12 bases between. This CDR3 is built from 14 residues. Germline CDR1 and CDR2: KGHSH and LQKENI. CDR3 residues: CASSYDRVGNTIYF. The CDR3 coding sequence is TGTGCCAGCTCTTACGACCGGGTTGGAAACACCATATATTTT.

The chain uses TRBV11-2 and TRBJ2-7; 11 bases align to TRBD2. Trimming took 4 bases from V and 1 from J; bases not matched to a gene: 6. The CDR3 runs 16 residues. From germline, CDR1 is SGHAT and CDR2 FQNNGV. The CDR3 sequence: CASSSQIAGGSYEQYF. In nucleotides, the CDR3 is TGTGCCAGCAGCTCCCAGATAGCGGGAGGGTCCTACGAGCAGTACTTC.

The table lists this clone with a few counts. This chain connects TRBV5-1 to TRBJ2-5; no reliable D call. The V gene's germline CDR1 is SGHRS and CDR2 YFSETQ. With 3 bases removed from V and 0 bases from J, the gap between germline ends came to 6 bases. The CDR3 extends over 13 amino acids. CDR3 loop: CASSSEDQETQYF. In nucleotides, the CDR3 is TGCGCCAGCAGCTCCGAGGACCAAGAGACCCAGTACTTC.

The chain employs TRBV24-1 and TRBJ1-1; the D gene is possibly TRBD1 (5 bases). The germline gives CDR1 KGHDR, CDR2 SFDVKD. The CDR3 runs 17 residues. V gave up 3 bases and J gave up 3 bases, with 19 bases separating them. The CDR3 nucleotides read TGTGCCACCAGTGATGGGGGAGGGGTAGGTTTGGACACTGAAGCTTTCTTT. Protein sequence: CATSDGGGVGLDTEAFF.

CDR3 in DNA: TGTGCCAGTAGTATGGACCGACAGGATAATCAGCCCCAGCATTTT. This gives the protein CASSMDRQDNQPQHF. The J gene is TRBJ1-5, the V gene TRBV19; TRBD1 might be the D (6 bases). Germline CDR1 reads LNHDA; CDR2 reads SQIVND (reference sequence). V was cut by 3 bases and J by 4 bases, with 13 bases left in between. The CDR3 has 15 residues. The full variable domain, completed using reference TRBV19 and TRBJ1-5, is DGGITQSPKYLFRKEGQNVTLSCEQNLNHDAMYWYRQDPGQGLRLIYYSQIVNDFQKGDIAEGYSVSREKKESFPLTVTSAQKNPTAFYLCASSMDRQDNQPQHFGDGTRLSIL.

V is TRBV24-1 and J is TRBJ2-3; D ambiguous. This CDR3 is 16 amino acids long. Germline-derived CDR1 and CDR2 are KGHDR and SFDVKD. V was cut by 3 bases and J by 0 bases, with 12 bases left in between. CDR3 residues: CATSDTRRGSTDTQYF. CDR3 in DNA: TGTGCCACCAGTGATACCCGTAGAGGAAGCACAGATACGCAGTATTTT.

The chain has TRBV2 and TRBJ1-1; 7 bases are shared with TRBD1. The length of the CDR3 is 12 residues. CDR1 is SNHLY, CDR2 FYNNEI, per germline. V lost 7 bases to trimming and J lost 6 bases; unmatched junction nucleotides: 5. The CDR3 nucleotides read TGTGCCAGCACCCGGACAGGCGCTGAAGCTTTCTTT. Protein: CASTRTGAEAFF.

The chain has TRBV4-1 and TRBJ1-4, with 10 nucleotides matching TRBD1. CDR3 length equals 17 residues. V lost 2 bases and J lost 6; bases outside the gene matches: 9. The germline V gene has CDR1 MGHRA and CDR2 YSYEKL. In DNA form, the CDR3 reads TGCGCCAGCAGCCAACCAGGGCCCGGGACAGGGGATGAAAAACTGTTTTTT. It translates to CASSQPGPGTGDEKLFF.

This chain uses TRBV6-5 with TRBJ2-7; D gene ambiguous. This CDR3 has 14 residues. The V end lost 5 bases, the J end lost 1 base, and 12 bases lay between the germline ends. Germline loops: CDR1 MNHEY, CDR2 SVGAGI. The CDR3 loop reads CASSPPGLSYEQYF. CDR3 bases: TGTGCCAGCAGTCCCCCAGGCCTGTCCTACGAGCAGTACTTC.

This chain joins TRBV19 and TRBJ2-1; 8 bases map to TRBD2. Trimming cost V 2 bases and J 0 bases; bases outside gene matches: 3. The CDR3 runs 16 residues. The germline gives CDR1 LNHDA, CDR2 SQIVND (reference sequence). CDR3 amino acids: CASSISGGSSYNEQFF. The CDR3 coding sequence is TGTGCCAGTAGTATATCGGGGGGGAGCTCCTACAATGAGCAGTTCTTC.

The table lists this clone with a count of one. This chain links TRBV28 with TRBJ2-1; D possibly corresponds to TRBD2 (6 bases). Per germline, CDR1 MDHEN and CDR2 SYDVKM. This CDR3 comprises 14 residues. V was pared by 5 bases and J by 4 bases, with 12 bases between. CDR3 protein: CASSTPGDYNEQFF. As DNA, the CDR3 is TGTGCCAGCAGTACCCCGGGGGATTACAATGAGCAGTTCTTC.

This clone was counted a few times. V usage is TRBV7-9 and J usage is TRBJ2-1; D perhaps matches TRBD1 (6 bases). V lost 0 bases to trimming and J lost 6 bases, with 9 bases between them. The length of the CDR3 is 14 residues. CDR1 SEHNR and CDR2 FQNEAQ come from the germline V gene (reference sequence). For the CDR3, the DNA is TGTGCCAGCAGCTTAGCTGCAGGGGTCAATGAGCAGTTCTTC. The encoded protein is CASSLAAGVNEQFF.

The J gene is TRBJ1-4, the V gene TRBV25-1; a possible D gene is TRBD1 (5 bases). The CDR3 has 13 amino acids. Germline lookup yields CDR1 MGHDK and CDR2 SYGVNS. The V end lost 4 bases, the J end lost 13 bases, and 16 bases lay between the germline ends. The CDR3 is CASSASSGLRLFF. In DNA, the CDR3 is TGTGCCAGCAGTGCATCCTCAGGGTTGAGACTGTTTTTT.

The genes are TRBV7-3 and TRBJ2-1; the match to TRBD2 covers 15 bases. CDR3 length equals 17 residues. The V and J ends lost 5 bases and 15 bases, in that order; junction bases with no gene match: 17. Looked up from germline, CDR1 is SGHTA and CDR2 is FQGTGA. In nucleotides, the CDR3 is TGTGCCAGCAGCCGATATGAAAGGACTAGCGGGAGGGCCAATTGGTTCTTC. It translates to CASSRYERTSGRANWFF. Drawing the rest from reference TRBV7-3 and TRBJ2-1, the complete variable domain is GAGVSQTPSNKVTEKGKYVELRCDPISGHTALYWYRQSLGQGPEFLIYFQGTGAADDSGLPNDRFFAVRPEGSVSTLKIQRTERGDSAVYLCASSRYERTSGRANWFFGPGTRLTVL.

The V and J genes are TRBV19 and TRBJ2-2; D not certain. This CDR3 is 14 amino acids long. Germline V gene data show CDR1 as LNHDA and CDR2 as SQIVND (reference sequence). V lost 1 base, J lost 2 bases, and 5 bases lay in between. The CDR3 region has the DNA TGTGCCAGTAGTATAGTGACTAACACCGGGGAGCTGTTTTTT. Residues: CASSIVTNTGELFF. The complete variable domain, with remaining parts taken from reference TRBV19 and TRBJ2-2, reads DGGITQSPKYLFRKEGQNVTLSCEQNLNHDAMYWYRQDPGQGLRLIYYSQIVNDFQKGDIAEGYSVSREKKESFPLTVTSAQKNPTAFYLCASSIVTNTGELFFGEGSRLTVL.